This T cell receptor (beta chain) was obtained from a study of OX40 agonist ivuxolimab in advanced cancers. Study overall: Earlier treatment with anti-PD-1, anti-PD-L1 or anti-CTLA-4 was permitted, and over 35% had received some.

Points on this clone: The antigen is undetermined.

Method: immunoSEQ multiplex PCR; TCRdb's copy keeps in-frame clones and lacks some. The sample includes 60,000 to 90,000 clones, 90% of them seen just once. Blood was sampled at baseline, cycle 4 day 1, and cycle 7 day 1. Germline assignment: CDR1 SGHDT and CDR2 YYEEEE. V was cut by 4 bases and J by 4 bases, with 20 bases left in between. CDR3 length: 16 amino acids. Study-level results: CD8+ T cells showed, on average, more clonal expansion than CD4+ cells. It was not determined which antigens were specifically recognized by the peripheral T cells that had undergone clonal expansion.

The chain joins TRBV5-6 to TRBJ2-5, with D perhaps matching TRBD2 (6 bases). Source: CD4+ or CD8+ T cells sorted from blood, taken in a trial of the OX40 agonist ivuxolimab. This clonotype was sampled from an adult with an advanced solid tumor such as melanoma, head and neck, liver or kidney cancer. The CDR3 bases are TGTGCCAGCAGCCGCACCTGGGACTCTCCGGGAGAGACCCAGTACTTC. Translating it yields CASSRTWDSPGETQYF. Drawing the rest from reference TRBV5-6 and TRBJ2-5, the complete variable domain is DAGVTQSPTHLIKTRGQQVTLRCSPKSGHDTVSWYQQALGQGPQFIFQYYEEEERQRGNFPDRFSGHQFPNYSSELNVNALLLGDSALYLCASSRTWDSPGETQYFGPGTRLLVL.